The table lists the clone carrying this TCR beta chain with many counts. Its antigen is still unknown. RNA transcripts were the source from which TCR beta CDR3 regions were amplified. An opening RT-PCR round employed HTBI primers and preceded a second-round multiplex PCR. TCRdb itself ran the multiplex PCR reads through MiXCR, one entry per CDR3 protein. The profile shows 500,000 to 800,000 distinct CDR3 sequences, just over 40% of them singletons. These data are taken from a study of Graves' ophthalmopathy and Graves' hyperthyroidism. Per germline, CDR1 LNHNV and CDR2 YYDKDF (reference sequence). Trimming pared 8 bases from V and 0 bases from J, leaving 11 bases between. The CDR3 length is 14 residues. Overall study findings and caveats: Ophthalmopathy cases were distinguished from stable hyperthyroidism by a 13-signature model, reaching 85% to 90% sensitivity and 70% to 84% specificity. Ophthalmopathy progression predictions by the model showed about 75% specificity and approximately 67% sensitivity.

As diagnostic evidence, clinical symptoms, serum thyroxine, TRAb, thyroid ultrasound and orbital computed tomography were relied upon. This TCR was recovered from an adult man with Graves' ophthalmopathy. The rearrangement joins TRBV15 to TRBJ1-5; D not certain. Sequenced: peripheral blood. CDR3 sequence (DNA): TGTGCCACCGCCAGAGCGTATAGCAATCAGCCCCAGCATTTT. It translates to CATARAYSNQPQHF.